The next 2 T cell receptor beta chains were all read from a single sample in a study of blood T cell repertoires in COVID-19 (dated by TCRdb to 2020 to 2022). The library relied on the immunoSEQ multiplex PCR assay. TCRdb provides this immuneACCESS table in a form limited to in-frame rearrangements. Some clones are lacking; in checked studies, under half of them reflect an unresolved V gene, and why the rest are absent is not known. The sample profile shows 80,000 to 90,000 clones; more than 75% of them were found once. Jointly, the top ten make up 13% to 15% of the sample. The sequenced sample was peripheral blood. The receptors stem from a woman in her seventies with acute or convalescent COVID-19.

This clone has at least ten counts. The chain recombines TRBV5-1 with TRBJ1-1; D gene ambiguous. In germline, CDR1 is SGHRS, CDR2 YFSETQ. CDR3 length: 16 residues. Trimming removed 0 bases at V and 0 bases at J, with 12 bases between. CDR3 coding DNA: TGCGCCAGCAGCTTGGGGTCAAACTCCATGAACACTGAAGCTTTCTTT. Encoded protein: CASSLGSNSMNTEAFF.

This rearrangement joins TRBV6-5 to TRBJ1-3; tentatively, D is TRBD1 (6 bases). V shed 6 bases and J shed 0 bases, with 9 bases lying between them. This CDR3 contains 14 residues. CDR1 is MNHEY and CDR2 is SVGAGI in the germline V gene. The CDR3, as DNA: TGTGCCAGCAGGACACAGGGCTCTGGAAACACCATATATTTT. This sequence encodes CASRTQGSGNTIYF.